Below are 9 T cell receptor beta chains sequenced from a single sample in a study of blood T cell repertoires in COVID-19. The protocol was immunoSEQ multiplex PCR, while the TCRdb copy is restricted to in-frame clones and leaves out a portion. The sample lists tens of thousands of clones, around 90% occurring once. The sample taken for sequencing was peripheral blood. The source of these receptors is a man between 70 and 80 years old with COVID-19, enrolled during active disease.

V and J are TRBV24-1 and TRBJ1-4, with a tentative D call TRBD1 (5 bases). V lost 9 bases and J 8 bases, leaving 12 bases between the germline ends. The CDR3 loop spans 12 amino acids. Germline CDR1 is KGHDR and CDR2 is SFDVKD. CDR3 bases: TGTGCCACCGTAGGGGCTACCGAAAAACTGTTTTTT. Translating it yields CATVGATEKLFF.

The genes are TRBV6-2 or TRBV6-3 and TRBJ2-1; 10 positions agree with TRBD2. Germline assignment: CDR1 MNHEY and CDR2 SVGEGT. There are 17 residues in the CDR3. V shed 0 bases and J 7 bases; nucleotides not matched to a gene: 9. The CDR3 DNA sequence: TGTGCCAGCAGTTACTCGAGCCTAGCGGGGGCCCGGAATGAGCAGTTCTTC. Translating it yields CASSYSSLAGARNEQFF.

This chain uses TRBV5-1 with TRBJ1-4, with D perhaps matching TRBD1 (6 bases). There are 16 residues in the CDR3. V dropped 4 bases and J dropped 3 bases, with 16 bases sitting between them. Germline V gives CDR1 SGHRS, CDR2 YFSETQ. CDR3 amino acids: CASSTDLGAANEKLFF. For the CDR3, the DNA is TGCGCCAGCAGCACTGATTTGGGGGCCGCTAATGAAAAACTGTTTTTT.

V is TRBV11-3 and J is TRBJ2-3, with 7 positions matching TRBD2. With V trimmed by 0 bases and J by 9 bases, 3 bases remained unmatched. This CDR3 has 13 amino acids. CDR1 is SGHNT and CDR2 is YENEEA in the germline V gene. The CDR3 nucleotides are TGTGCCAGCAGCTTAGAGGGGGGAGGGACGCAGTATTTT. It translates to CASSLEGGGTQYF.

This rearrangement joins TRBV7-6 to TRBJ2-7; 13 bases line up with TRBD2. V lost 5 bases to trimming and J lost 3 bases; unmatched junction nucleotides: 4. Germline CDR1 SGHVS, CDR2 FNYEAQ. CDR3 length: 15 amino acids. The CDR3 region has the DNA TGTGCCAGCAGCCCCACTAGCGGGGGGGTCTACGAGCAGTACTTC. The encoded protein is CASSPTSGGVYEQYF.

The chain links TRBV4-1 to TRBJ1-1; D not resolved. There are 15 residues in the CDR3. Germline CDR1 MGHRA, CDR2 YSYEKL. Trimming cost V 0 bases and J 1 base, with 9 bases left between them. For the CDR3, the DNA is TGCGCCAGCAGCCAAGACCCCACACGGAACACTGAAGCTTTCTTT. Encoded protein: CASSQDPTRNTEAFF.

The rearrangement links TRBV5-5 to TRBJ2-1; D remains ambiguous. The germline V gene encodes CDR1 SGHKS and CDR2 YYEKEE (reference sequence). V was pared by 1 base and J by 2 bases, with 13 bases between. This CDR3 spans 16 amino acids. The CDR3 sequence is CASSLIGASTYNEQFF. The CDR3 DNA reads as TGTGCCAGCAGCTTGATCGGAGCTAGTACCTACAATGAGCAGTTCTTC.

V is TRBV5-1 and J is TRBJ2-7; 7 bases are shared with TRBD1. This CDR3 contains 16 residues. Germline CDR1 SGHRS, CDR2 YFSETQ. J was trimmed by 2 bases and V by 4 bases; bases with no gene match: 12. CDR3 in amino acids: CASSPRTGVYPYEQYF. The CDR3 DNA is TGCGCCAGCAGCCCACGGACAGGCGTCTATCCCTACGAGCAGTACTTC.

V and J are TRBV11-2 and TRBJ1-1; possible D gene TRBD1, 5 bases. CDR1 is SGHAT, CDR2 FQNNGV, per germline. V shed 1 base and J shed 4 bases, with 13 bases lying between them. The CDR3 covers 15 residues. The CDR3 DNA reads TGTGCCAGCAGCTTAGGGGCAGGGCTTACCACTGAAGCTTTCTTT. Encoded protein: CASSLGAGLTTEAFF. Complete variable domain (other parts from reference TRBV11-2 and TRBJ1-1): EAGVAQSPRYKIIEKRQSVAFWCNPISGHATLYWYQQILGQGPKLLIQFQNNGVVDDSQLPKDRFSAERLKGVDSTLKIQPAKLEDSAVYLCASSLGAGLTTEAFFGQGTRLTVV.